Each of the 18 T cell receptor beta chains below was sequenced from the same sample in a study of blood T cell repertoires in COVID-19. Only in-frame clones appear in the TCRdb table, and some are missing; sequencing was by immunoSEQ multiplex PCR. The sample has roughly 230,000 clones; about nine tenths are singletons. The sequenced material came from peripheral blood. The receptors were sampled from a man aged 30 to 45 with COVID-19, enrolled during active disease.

The CDR3 DNA reads TGTGCCAGCAGCCAAGATGGGCTAGCGTTCGAGCAGTTCTTC. This translates into CASSQDGLAFEQFF. This sequence joins TRBV3-1 (or the pseudogene TRBV3-2) and TRBJ2-1; the D gene is possibly TRBD2 (6 bases). Germline-derived CDR1 and CDR2 are LGHDT and YNNKEL (reference sequence). Trimming cost V 0 bases and J 10 bases, with 13 bases left between them. The CDR3 is 14 residues long.

CDR3 region: CASSFLAGDNTQYF. In DNA, the CDR3 is TGTGCCAGCAGCTTCCTAGCGGGGGACAATACGCAGTATTTT. The V call is TRBV5-6, the J call TRBJ2-3; 10 bases align to TRBD2. The CDR3 has 14 amino acids. V gave up 2 bases and J gave up 7 bases; unmatched junction bases: 4. From germline, CDR1 is SGHDT and CDR2 YYEEEE.

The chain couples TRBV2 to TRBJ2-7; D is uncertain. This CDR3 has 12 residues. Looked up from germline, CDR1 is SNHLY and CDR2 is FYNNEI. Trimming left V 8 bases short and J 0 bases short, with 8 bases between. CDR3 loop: CASCRDSYEQYF. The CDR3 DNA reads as TGTGCCAGCTGTCGAGACTCCTACGAGCAGTACTTC.

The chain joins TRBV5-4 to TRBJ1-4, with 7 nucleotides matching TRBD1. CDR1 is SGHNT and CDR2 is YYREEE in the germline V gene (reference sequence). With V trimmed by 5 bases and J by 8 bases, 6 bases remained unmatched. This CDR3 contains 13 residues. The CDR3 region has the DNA TGTGCCAGCAGTTTTACAGGGGAAGAAAAACTGTTTTTT. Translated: CASSFTGEEKLFF.

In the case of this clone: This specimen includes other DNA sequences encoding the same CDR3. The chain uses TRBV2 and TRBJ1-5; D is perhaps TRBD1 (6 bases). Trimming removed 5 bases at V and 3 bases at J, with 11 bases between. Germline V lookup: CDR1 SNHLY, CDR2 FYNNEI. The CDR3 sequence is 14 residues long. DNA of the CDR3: TGTGCCAGCAGTCGGACAGATTCCAATCAGCCCCAGCATTTT. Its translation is CASSRTDSNQPQHF.

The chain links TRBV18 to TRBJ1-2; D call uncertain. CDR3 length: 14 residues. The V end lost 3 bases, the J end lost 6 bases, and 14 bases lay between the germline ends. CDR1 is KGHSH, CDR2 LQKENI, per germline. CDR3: CASSPREKTNGYTF. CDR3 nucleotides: TGTGCCAGCTCACCCCGGGAAAAAACCAATGGCTACACCTTC. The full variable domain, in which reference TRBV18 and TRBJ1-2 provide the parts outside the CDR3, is NAGVMQNPRHLVRRRGQEARLRCSPMKGHSHVYWYRQLPEEGLKFMVYLQKENIIDESGMPKERFSAEFPKEGPSILRIQQVVRGDSAAYFCASSPREKTNGYTFGSGTRLTVV.

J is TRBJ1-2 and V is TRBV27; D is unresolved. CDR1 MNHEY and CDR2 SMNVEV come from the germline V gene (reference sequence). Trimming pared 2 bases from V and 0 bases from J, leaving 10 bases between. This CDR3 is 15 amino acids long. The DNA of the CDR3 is TGTGCCAGCAGTTTAGCGGTAGAGCCTAACTATGGCTACACCTTC. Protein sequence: CASSLAVEPNYGYTF.

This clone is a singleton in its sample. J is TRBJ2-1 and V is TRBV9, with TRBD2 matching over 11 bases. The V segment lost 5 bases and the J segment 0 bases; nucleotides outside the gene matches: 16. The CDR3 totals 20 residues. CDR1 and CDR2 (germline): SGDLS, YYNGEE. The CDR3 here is CASSSTRGTSGLSSYNEQFF. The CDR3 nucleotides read TGTGCCAGCAGTTCCACCAGGGGGACTAGCGGACTGAGCTCCTACAATGAGCAGTTCTTC.

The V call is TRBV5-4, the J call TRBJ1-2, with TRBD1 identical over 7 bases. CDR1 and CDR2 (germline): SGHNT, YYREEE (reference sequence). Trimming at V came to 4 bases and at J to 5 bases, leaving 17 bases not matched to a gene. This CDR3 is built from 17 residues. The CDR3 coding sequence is TGTGCCAGCAGCCTCCAGGGGGGCGCTGGGGAAGATTATGGCTACACCTTC. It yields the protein CASSLQGGAGEDYGYTF.

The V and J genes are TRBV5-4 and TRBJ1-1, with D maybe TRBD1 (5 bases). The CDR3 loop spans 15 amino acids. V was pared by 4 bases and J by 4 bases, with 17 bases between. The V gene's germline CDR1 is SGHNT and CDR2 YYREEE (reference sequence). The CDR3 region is CASSPRGGGGTEAFF. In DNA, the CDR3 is TGTGCCAGCAGCCCACGCGGGGGGGGTGGCACTGAAGCTTTCTTT.

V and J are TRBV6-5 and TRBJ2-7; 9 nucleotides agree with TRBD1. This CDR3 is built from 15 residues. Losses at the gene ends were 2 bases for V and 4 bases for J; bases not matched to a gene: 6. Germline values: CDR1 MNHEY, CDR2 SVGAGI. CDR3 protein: CASSYPGQGTYEQYF. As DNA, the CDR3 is TGTGCCAGCAGTTACCCCGGACAGGGGACATACGAGCAGTACTTC.

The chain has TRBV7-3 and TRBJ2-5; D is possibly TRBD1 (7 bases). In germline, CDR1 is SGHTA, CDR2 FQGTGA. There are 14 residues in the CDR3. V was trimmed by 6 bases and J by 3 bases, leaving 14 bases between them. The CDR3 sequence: CASSPGGREETQYF. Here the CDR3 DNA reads TGTGCCAGCAGTCCAGGGGGGCGGGAAGAGACCCAGTACTTC.

For the CDR3, the DNA is TGTGCCAGCAGGACAGGACTAGCGGGCAACAATGAGCAGTTCTTC. As protein: CASRTGLAGNNEQFF. The gene calls are TRBV2 and TRBJ2-1, with 11 bases lining up with TRBD2. J lost 5 bases, V lost 6 bases, and 6 bases had no gene match. The CDR3 is made up of 15 amino acids. Germline V CDR1 and CDR2: SNHLY, FYNNEI. Full variable domain (remainder filled in from reference TRBV2 and TRBJ2-1): EPEVTQTPSHQVTQMGQEVILRCVPISNHLYFYWYRQILGQKVEFLVSFYNNEISEKSEIFDDQFSVERPDGSNFTLKIRSTKLEDSAMYFCASRTGLAGNNEQFFGPGTRLTVL.

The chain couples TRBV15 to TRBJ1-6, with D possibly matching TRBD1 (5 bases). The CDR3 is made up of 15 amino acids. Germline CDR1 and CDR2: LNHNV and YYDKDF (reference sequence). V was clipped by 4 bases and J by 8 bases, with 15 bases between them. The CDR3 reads CATSNRIPDYSPLHF. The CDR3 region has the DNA TGTGCCACCAGCAACAGGATTCCTGATTATTCACCCCTCCACTTT.

Written as DNA, the CDR3 is TGCGCCAGCTGGACGGGAGCGGGAGATACGCAGTATTTT. It translates to CASWTGAGDTQYF. The gene calls are TRBV5-1 and TRBJ2-3, with D maybe TRBD2 (6 bases). The CDR3 loop spans 13 amino acids. In germline, CDR1 is SGHRS, CDR2 YFSETQ. Trimming took off 7 bases at V and 5 bases at J, with 14 bases between the two ends.

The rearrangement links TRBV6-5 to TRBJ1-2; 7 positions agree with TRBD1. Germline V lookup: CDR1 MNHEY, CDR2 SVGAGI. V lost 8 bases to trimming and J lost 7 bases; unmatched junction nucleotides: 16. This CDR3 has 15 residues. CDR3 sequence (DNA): TGTGCCAGCCGTAAGGCGGGTACAGGGGATGGTGGCTACACCTTC. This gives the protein CASRKAGTGDGGYTF.

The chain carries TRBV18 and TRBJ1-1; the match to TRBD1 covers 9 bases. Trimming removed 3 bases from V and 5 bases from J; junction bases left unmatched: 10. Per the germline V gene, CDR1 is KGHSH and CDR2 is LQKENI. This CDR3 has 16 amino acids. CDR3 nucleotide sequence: TGTGCCAGCTCACCCCGGGACAGGGTTACGGGGACTGAAGCTTTCTTT. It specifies CASSPRDRVTGTEAFF.

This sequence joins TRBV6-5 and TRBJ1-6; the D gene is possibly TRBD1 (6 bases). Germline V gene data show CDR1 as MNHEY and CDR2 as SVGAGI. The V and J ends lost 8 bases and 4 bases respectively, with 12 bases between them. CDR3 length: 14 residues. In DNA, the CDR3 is TGTGCCAGCCGGGGGGCAGATTATAATTCACCCCTCCACTTT. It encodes CASRGADYNSPLHF.